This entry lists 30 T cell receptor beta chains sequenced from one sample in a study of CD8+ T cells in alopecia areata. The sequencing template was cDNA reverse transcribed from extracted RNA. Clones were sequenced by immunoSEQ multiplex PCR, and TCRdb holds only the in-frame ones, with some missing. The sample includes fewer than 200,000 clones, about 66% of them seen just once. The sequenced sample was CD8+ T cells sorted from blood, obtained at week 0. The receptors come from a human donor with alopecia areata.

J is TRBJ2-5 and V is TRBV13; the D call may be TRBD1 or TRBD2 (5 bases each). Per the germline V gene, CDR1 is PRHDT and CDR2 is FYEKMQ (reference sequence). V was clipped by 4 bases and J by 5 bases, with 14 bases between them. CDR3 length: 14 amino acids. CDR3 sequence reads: CASSWGTGGETQYF. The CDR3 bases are TGTGCCAGCAGCTGGGGGACCGGAGGTGAGACCCAGTACTTC.

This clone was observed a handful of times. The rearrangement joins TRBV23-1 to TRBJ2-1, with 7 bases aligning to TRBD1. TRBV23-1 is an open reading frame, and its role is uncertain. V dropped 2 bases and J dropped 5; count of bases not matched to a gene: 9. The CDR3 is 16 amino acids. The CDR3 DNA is TGCGCCAGCAGTCAAAGCCGGGACAGCAAAAACAATGAGCAGTTCTTC. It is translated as CASSQSRDSKNNEQFF.

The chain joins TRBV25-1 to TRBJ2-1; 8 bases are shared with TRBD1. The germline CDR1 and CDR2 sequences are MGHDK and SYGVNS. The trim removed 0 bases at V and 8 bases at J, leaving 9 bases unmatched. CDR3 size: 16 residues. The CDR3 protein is CASSEYGQGARDEQFF. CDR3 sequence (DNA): TGTGCCAGCAGTGAATATGGGCAGGGGGCTCGAGATGAGCAGTTCTTC.

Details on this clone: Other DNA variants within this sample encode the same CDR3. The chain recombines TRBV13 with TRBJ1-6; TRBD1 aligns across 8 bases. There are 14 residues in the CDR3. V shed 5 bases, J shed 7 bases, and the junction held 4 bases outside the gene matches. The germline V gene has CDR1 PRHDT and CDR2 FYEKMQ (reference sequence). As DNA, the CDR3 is TGTGCCAGCAGCGCCGGGACAGGAAATTCACCCCTCCACTTT. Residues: CASSAGTGNSPLHF.

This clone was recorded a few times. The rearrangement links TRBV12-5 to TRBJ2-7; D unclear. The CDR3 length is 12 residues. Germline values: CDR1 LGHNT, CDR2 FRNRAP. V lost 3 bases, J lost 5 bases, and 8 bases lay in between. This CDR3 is CASGFGPDEQYF. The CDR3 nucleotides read TGTGCTAGTGGTTTCGGACCCGACGAGCAGTACTTC. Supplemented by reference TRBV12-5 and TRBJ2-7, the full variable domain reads DARVTQTPRHKVTEMGQEVTMRCQPILGHNTVFWYRQTMMQGLELLAYFRNRAPLDDSGMPKDRFSAEMPDATLATLKIQPSEPRDSAVYFCASGFGPDEQYFGPGTRLTVT.

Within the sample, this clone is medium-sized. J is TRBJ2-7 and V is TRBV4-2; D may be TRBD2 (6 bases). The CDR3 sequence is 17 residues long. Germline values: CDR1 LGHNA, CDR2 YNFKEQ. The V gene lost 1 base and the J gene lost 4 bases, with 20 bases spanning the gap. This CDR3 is CASSQVLVAGPGYEQYF. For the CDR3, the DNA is TGTGCCAGCAGCCAAGTCCTGGTCGCGGGGCCGGGGTACGAGCAGTACTTC.

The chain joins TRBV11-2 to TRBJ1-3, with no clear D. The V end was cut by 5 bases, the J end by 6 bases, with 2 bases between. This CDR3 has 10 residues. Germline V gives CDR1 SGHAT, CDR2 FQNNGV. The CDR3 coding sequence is TGTGCCAGCAGCCAAAACACCATATATTTT. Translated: CASSQNTIYF.

CDR3 bases: TGCGCCAGCAGCTTGGCCGAGATGGGTTCCTACGAGCAGTACTTC. Protein sequence: CASSLAEMGSYEQYF. The V and J genes are TRBV5-1 and TRBJ2-7, with no clear D. Germline CDR1 SGHRS, CDR2 YFSETQ. V dropped 0 bases and J dropped 1 base, with 11 bases sitting between them. The CDR3 loop spans 15 amino acids.

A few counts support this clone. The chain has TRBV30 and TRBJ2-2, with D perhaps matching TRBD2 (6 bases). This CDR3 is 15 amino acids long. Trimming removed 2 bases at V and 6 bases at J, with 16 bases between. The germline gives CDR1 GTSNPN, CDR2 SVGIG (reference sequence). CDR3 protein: CAWSTTRDFPGELFF. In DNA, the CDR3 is TGTGCCTGGAGTACCACCCGGGACTTCCCCGGGGAGCTGTTTTTT.

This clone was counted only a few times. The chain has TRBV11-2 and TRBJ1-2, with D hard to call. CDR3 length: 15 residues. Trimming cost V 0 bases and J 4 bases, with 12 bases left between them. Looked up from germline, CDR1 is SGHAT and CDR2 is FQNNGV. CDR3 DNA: TGTGCCAGCAGCTTAGAACAGCGCCCGACCTATGGCTACACCTTC. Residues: CASSLEQRPTYGYTF.

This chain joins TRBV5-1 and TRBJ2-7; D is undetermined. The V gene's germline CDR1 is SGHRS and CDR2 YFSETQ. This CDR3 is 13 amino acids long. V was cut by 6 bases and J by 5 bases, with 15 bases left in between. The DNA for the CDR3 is TGCGCCAGCAATGGACCTCACGGCCACGAGCAGTACTTC. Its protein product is CASNGPHGHEQYF.

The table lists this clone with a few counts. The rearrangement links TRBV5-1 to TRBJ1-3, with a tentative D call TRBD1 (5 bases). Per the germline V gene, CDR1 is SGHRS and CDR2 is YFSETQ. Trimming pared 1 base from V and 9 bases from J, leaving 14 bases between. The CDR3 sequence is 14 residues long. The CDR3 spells CASSLRGTLGTIYF. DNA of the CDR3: TGCGCCAGCAGCTTGCGGGGCACCTTGGGCACCATATATTTT.

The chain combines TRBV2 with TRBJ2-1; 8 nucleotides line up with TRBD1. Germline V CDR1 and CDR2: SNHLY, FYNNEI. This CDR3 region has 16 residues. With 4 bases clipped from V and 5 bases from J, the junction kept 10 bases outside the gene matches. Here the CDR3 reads CASSGGVGQEDNEQFF. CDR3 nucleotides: TGTGCCAGCAGTGGGGGCGTGGGACAGGAGGACAATGAGCAGTTCTTC.

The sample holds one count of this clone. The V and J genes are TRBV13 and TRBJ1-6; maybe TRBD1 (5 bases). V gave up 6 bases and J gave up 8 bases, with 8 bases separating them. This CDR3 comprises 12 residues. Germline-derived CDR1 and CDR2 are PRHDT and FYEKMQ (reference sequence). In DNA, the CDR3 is TGTGCCAGCAGAGCCAGGGATTCACCCCTCCACTTT. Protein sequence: CASRARDSPLHF.

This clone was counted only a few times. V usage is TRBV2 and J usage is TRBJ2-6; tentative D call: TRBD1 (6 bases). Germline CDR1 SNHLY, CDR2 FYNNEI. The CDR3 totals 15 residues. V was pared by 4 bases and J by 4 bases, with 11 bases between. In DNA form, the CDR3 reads TGTGCCAGCAGTGGACCAGGGGTGGGGGCCAACGTCCTGACTTTC. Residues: CASSGPGVGANVLTF.

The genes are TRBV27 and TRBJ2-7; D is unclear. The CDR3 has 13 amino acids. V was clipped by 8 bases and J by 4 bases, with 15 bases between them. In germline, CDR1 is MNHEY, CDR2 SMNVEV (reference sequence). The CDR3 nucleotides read TGTGCCAGCGCCCTAGGCCCAATGTACGAGCAGTACTTC. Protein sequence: CASALGPMYEQYF.

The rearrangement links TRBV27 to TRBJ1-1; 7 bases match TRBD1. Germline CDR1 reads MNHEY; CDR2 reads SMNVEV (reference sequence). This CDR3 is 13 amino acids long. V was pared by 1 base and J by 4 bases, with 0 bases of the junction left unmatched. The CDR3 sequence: CASSLYRGTEAFF. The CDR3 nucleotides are TGTGCCAGCAGTTTATACAGGGGCACTGAAGCTTTCTTT.

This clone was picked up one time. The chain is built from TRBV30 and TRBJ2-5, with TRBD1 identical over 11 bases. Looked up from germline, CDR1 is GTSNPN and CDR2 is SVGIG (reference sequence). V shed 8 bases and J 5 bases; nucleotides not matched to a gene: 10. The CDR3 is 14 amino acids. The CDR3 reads CASEDRGRGETQYF. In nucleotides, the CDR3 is TGTGCCAGTGAGGACAGGGGGCGCGGGGAGACCCAGTACTTC.

CDR3 DNA: TGTGCCAGCAGCTTAGGAACAGGGAAGGGCGTCTATGGCTACACCTTC. Its translation is CASSLGTGKGVYGYTF. V is TRBV13 and J is TRBJ1-2; possibly TRBD1 for D (6 bases). Germline-derived CDR1 and CDR2 are PRHDT and FYEKMQ (reference sequence). The CDR3 runs 16 residues. V shed 0 bases and J shed 4 bases, with 15 bases lying between them.

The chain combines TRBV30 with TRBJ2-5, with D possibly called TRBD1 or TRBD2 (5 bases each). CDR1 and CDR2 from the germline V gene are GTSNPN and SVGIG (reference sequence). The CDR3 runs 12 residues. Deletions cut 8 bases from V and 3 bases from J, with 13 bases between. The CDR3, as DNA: TGTGCCGGAGTTCGGGGCAAAGAGACCCAGTACTTC. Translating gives CAGVRGKETQYF.

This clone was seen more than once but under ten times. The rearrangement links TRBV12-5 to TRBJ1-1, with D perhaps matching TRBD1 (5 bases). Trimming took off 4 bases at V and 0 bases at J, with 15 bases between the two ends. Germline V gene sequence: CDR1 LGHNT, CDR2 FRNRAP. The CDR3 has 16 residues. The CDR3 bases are TGTGCTAGTGGTTGGACCCAGGGCAGCCTGAACACTGAAGCTTTCTTT. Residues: CASGWTQGSLNTEAFF.

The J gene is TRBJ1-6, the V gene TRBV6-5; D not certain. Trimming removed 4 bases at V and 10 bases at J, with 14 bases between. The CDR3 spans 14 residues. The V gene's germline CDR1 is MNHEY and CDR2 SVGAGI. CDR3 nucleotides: TGTGCCAGCAGTTCGGACCCACGAGGGTCACCCCTCCACTTT. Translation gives CASSSDPRGSPLHF.

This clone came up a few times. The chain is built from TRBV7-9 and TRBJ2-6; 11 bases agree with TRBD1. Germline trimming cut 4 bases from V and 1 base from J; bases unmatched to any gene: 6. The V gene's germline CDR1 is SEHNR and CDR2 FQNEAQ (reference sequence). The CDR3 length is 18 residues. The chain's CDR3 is CASSSKDRGLSGANVLTF. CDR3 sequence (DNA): TGTGCCAGCAGCTCCAAGGACAGGGGGCTATCTGGGGCCAACGTCCTGACTTTC.

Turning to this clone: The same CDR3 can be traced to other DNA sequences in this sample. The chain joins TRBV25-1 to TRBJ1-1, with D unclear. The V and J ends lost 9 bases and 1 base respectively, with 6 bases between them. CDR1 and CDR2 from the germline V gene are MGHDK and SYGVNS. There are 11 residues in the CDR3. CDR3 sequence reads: CASSPNTEAFF. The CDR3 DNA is TGTGCCAGTTCCCCGAACACTGAAGCTTTCTTT.

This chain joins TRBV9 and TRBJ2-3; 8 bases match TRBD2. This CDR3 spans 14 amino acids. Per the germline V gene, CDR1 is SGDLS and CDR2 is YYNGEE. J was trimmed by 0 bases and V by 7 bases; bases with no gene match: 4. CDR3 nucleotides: TGTGCCAGCGCCCCGGGGGGGAGCACAGATACGCAGTATTTT. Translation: CASAPGGSTDTQYF. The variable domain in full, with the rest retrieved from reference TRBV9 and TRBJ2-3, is DSGVTQTPKHLITATGQRVTLRCSPRSGDLSVYWYQQSLDQGLQFLIQYYNGEERAKGNILERFSAQQFPDLHSELNLSSLELGDSALYFCASAPGGSTDTQYFGPGTRLTVL.

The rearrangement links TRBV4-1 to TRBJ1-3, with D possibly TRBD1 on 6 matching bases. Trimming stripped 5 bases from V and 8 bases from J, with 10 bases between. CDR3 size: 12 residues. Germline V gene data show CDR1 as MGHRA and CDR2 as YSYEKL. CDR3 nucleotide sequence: TGCGCCAGCAGCTTACAGGGCGACACCATATATTTT. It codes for CASSLQGDTIYF.

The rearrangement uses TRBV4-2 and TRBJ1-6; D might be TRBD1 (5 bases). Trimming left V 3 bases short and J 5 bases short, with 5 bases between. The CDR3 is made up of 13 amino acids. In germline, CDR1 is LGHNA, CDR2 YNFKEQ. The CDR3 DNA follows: TGTGCCAGCAGCCAGGACAATAATTCACCCCTCCACTTT. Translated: CASSQDNNSPLHF.

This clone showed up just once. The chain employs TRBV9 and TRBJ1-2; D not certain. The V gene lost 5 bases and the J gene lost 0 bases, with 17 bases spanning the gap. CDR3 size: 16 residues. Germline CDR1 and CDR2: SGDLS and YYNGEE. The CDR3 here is CASSASRERSNYGYTF. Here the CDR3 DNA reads TGTGCCAGCAGTGCCAGTCGGGAGAGATCTAACTATGGCTACACCTTC.

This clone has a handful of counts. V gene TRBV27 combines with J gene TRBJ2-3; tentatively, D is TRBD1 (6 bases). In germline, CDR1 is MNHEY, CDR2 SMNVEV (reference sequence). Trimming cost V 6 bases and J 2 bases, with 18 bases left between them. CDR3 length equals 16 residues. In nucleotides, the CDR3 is TGTGCCAGCAGCGGATTGGTGGGGGCCTACACAGATACGCAGTATTTT. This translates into CASSGLVGAYTDTQYF.

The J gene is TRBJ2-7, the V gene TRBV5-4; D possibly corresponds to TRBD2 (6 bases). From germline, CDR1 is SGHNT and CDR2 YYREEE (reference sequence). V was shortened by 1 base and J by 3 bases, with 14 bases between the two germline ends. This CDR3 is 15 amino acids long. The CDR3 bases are TGTGCCAGCAGCTTGAGGAGGGAAGTGGGCTACGAGCAGTACTTC. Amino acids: CASSLRREVGYEQYF.